Sequencing of this T cell receptor (beta chain) was carried out in a study of T cells after yellow fever vaccination. Study at large: For low cell numbers, libraries were made with SMART-Seq v4 Ultra Low Input. Regarding the study as a whole: In FACS-sorted repertoires, abundant clonotypes from the bulk population could appear as contaminants. When the response was secondary, it was weaker but reached its peak faster, day 5 versus 15.

Ten or more counts support this clonotype. Its specificity is not known. V lost 5 bases to trimming and J lost 5 bases, with 10 bases between them. The germline V gene has CDR1 SGHTA and CDR2 FQGNSA. This CDR3 has 13 amino acids. The study made its TCR cDNA through 5'RACE template switching. That step introduced a universal primer site along with UMIs. TCRdb independently ran MiXCR on the 5' RACE reads; one entry per CDR3 protein. Among hundreds of thousands of distinct CDR3 sequences, roughly 12% were seen once, and the ten largest hold 14% to 15%. Material: PBMCs, obtained on the day of the yellow fever booster vaccination. The rearrangement uses TRBV7-2 and TRBJ1-5; D uncertain. The TCR sequence derives from a man aged 25-40 years who received the YFV17D yellow fever vaccine. The CDR3 sequence is CASSPGGYQPQHF. The CDR3 DNA reads as TGTGCCAGCAGCCCCGGAGGCTATCAGCCCCAGCATTTT.